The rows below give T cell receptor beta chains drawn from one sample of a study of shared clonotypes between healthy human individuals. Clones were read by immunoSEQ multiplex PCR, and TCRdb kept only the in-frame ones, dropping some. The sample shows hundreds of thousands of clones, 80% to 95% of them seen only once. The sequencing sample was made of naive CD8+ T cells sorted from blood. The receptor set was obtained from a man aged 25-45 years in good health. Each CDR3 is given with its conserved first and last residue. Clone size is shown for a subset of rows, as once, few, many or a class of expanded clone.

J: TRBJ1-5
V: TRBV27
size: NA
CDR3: CASSQTRIIIQGARDNQPQHF

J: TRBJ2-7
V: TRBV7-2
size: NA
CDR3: CASSLVAGEVLFEQYF

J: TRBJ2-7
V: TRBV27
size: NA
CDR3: CASSRGRVSYEQYF

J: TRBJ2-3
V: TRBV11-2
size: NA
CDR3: CASSLVGGVQDTQYF

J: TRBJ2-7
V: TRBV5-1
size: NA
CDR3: CASSPGDSYEQYF

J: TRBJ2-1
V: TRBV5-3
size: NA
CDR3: CARSLGGNEQFF

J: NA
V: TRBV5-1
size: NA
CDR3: CASSVDRTSYEQYF

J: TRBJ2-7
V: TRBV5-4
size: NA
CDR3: CASSPGLSEQYF

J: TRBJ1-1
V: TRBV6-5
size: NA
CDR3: CASTRSEYYTEAFF

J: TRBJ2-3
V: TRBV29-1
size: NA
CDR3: CSVEPSGSGGTDTQYF

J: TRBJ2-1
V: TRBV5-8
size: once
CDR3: CASTGTSSYNEQFF

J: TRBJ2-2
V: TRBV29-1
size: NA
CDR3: CSVGTTNTGELFF

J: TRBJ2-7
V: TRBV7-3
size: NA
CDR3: CASHRRANSYEQYF

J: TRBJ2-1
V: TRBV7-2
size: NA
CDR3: CASSRALGQSSYNEQFF

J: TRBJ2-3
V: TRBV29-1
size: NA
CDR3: CSVEDSLPSRNRVQREWTDTQYF

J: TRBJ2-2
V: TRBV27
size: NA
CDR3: CASSLYEGDTGELFF

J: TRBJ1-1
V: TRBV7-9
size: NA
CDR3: CASSLNPGTEAFF

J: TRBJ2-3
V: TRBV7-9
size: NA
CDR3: CASPSPRSAGSDTQYF

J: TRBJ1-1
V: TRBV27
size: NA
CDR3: CASSPGRDTEAFF

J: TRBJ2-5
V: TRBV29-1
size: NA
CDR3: CSIKTGTRETQYF

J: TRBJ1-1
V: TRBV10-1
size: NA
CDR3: CAGLGQGTNTEAFF

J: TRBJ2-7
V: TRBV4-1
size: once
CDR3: CASSQKQGVYEQYF

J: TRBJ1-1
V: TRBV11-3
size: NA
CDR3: CASSGLNTEAFF

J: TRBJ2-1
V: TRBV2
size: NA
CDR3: CASSVLGGTIYNEQFF

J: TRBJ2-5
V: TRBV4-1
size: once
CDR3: CASSLRAGGMEETQYF

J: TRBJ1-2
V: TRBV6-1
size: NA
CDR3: CASSEELAYGYTF

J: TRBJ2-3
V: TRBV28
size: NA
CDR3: CASSLVRYTQYF

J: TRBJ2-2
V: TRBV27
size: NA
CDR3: CASSPGGGELFF

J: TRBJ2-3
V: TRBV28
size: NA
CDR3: CASRSLAPDLSDTQYF

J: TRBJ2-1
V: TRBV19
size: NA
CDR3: CASSIDPGLGGNEQFF

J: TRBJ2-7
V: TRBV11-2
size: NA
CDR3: CASSLLGLSYEQYF

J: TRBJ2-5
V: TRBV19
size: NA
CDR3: CASSPQVAAQYF

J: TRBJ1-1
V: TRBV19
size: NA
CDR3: CASSHVGTEAFF

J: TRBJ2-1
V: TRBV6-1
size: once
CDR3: CASSEVSGGMEDEQFF

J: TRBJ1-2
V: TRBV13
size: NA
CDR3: CASSGDSWNYGYTF

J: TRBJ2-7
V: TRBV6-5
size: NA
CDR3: CASSPSDNYEQYF

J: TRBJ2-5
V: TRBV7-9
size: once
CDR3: CASSLGTSGRRETQYF

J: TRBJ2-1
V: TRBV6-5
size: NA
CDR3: CASSYRNHPGDEQFF

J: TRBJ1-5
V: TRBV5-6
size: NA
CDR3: CASSLAAGDPPQHF

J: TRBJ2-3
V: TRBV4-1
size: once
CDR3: CASSHGTGGSDTQYF

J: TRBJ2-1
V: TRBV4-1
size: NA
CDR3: CASSQEGGGGAVNEQFF

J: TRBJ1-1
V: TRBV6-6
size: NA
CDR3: CASRLGVMNTEAFF

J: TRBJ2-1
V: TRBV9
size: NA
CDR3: CASSVGSGSNEQFF

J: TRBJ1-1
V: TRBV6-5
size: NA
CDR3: CASSYPGSTEAFF

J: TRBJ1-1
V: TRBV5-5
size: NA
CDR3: CASSLVFGQGDTEAFF

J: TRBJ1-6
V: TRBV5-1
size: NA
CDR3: CASSLETVSSYNSPLHF

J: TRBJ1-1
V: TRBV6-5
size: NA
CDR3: CASSQDSPRTEAFF

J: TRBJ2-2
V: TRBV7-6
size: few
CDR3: CASSLAGSGELFF

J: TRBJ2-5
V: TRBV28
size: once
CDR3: CASSLSGGETQYF

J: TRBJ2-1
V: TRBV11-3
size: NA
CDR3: CASSPGLADNEQFF

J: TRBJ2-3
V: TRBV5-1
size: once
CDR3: CASTHPDTNTQYF

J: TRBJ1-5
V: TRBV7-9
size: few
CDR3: CASSQTGSNQPQHF

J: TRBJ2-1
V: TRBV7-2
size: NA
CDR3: CASSQGTSSYNEQFF

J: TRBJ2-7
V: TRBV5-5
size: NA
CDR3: CASSSYPRTDLTRSSYEQYF

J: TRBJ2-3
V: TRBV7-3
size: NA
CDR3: CASSLIGGSADTQYF

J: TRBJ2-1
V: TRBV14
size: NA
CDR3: CASSQEGLAGVEQFF